This T cell receptor (beta chain) emerged from a study of shared clonotypes between healthy human individuals. About the study: Every donor yielded three CD4 naive, three CD4 memory, two CD8 naive and one CD8 memory plate.

At deep level, the assay was performed. Data came from immunoSEQ multiplex PCR; TCRdb stores just in-frame clones and leaves some out. The data hold hundreds of thousands of clones, with 80% to 95% observed a single time. With 2 bases removed from V and 0 bases from J, the gap between germline ends came to 3 bases. The CDR3 is 13 residues long. The germline V gene has CDR1 SGDLS and CDR2 YYNGEE. Positive CCR7 selection of CD45RO-negative cells yielded the naive CD8 cells, and terminally differentiated effector memory CD45RA+ cells were excluded. The study drew all its donors from Caucasian adults living in Nashville, Tennessee. To note about this clone: The sample has other DNA sequences that encode this CDR3 too.

The rearrangement links TRBV9 to TRBJ2-1, with no clear D. The source is a man aged 30 to 45 in good health. Sequences were obtained from naive CD8+ T cells sorted from blood. CDR3 coding DNA: TGTGCCAGCAGCGTCGGCTCCTACAATGAGCAGTTCTTC. This gives the protein CASSVGSYNEQFF.